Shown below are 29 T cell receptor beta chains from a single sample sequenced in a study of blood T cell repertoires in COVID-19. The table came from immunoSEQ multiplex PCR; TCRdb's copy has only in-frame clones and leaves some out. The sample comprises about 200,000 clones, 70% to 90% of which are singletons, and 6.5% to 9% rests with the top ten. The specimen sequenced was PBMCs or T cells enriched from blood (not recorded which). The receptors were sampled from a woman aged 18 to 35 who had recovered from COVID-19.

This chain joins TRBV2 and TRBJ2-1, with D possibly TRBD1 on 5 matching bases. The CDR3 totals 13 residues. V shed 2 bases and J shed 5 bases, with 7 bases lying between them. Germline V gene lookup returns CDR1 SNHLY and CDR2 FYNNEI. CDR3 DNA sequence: TGTGCCAGCAGTGAAACCAGGGACAATGAGCAGTTCTTC. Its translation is CASSETRDNEQFF.

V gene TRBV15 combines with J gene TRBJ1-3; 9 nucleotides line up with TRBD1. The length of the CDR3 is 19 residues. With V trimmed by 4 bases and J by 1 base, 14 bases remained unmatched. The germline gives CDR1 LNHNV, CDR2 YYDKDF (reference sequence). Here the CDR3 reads CATSTYGGGQGRSGNTIYF. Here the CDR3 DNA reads TGTGCCACCAGCACATACGGGGGGGGACAGGGACGTTCTGGAAACACCATATATTTT.

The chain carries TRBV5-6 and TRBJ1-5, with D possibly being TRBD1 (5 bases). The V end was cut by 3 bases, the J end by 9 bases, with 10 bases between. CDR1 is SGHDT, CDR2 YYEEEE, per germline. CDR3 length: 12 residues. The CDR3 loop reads CASSSVTGPQHF. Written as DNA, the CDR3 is TGTGCCAGCAGCTCCGTAACAGGGCCCCAGCATTTT.

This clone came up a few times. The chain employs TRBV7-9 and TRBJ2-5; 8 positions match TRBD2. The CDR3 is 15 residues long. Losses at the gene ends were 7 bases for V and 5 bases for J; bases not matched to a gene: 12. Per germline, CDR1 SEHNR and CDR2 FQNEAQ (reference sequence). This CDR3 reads CASTPIGGALETQYF. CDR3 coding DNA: TGTGCCAGCACCCCCATCGGGGGGGCCCTGGAGACCCAGTACTTC.

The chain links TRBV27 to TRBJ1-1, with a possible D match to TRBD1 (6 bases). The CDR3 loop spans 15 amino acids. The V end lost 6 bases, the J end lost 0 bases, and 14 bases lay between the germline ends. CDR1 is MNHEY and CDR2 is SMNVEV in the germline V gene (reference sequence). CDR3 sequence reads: CASSPNQGLNTEAFF. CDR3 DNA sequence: TGTGCCAGCAGCCCTAATCAGGGGCTGAACACTGAAGCTTTCTTT.

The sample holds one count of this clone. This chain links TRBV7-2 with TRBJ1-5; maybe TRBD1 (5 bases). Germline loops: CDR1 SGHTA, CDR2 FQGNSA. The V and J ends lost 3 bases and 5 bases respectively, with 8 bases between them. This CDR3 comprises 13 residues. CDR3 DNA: TGTGCCAGCAGCTTGGGGCCCGATCAGCCCCAGCATTTT. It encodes CASSLGPDQPQHF.

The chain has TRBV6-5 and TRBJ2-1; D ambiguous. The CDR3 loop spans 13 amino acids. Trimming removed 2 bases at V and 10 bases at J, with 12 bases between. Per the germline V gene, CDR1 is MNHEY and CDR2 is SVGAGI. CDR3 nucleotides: TGTGCCAGCAGTTACGGCGGATACCCAGAGCAGTTCTTC. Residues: CASSYGGYPEQFF.

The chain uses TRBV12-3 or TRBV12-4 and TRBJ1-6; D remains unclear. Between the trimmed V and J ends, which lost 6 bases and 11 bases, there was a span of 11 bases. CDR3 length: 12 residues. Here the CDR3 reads CASRHANAPLHF. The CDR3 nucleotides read TGTGCCAGCAGACACGCCAACGCACCCCTCCACTTT.

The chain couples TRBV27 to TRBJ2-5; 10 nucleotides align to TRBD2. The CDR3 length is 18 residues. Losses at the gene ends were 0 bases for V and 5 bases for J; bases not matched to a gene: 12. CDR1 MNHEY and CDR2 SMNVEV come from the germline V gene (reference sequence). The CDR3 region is CASSLSVGSGGLRETQYF. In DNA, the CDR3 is TGTGCCAGCAGTTTATCTGTGGGTAGCGGGGGGCTCCGCGAGACCCAGTACTTC.

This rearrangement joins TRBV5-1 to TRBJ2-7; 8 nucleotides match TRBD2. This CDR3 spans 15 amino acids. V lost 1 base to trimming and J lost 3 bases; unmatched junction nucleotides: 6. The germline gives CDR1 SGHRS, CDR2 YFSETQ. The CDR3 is CASSLLSGDLYEQYF. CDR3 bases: TGCGCCAGCAGCTTGCTTAGCGGGGACCTCTACGAGCAGTACTTC.

Written as DNA, the CDR3 is TGTGCCAGCAGCCCGACAGGGCCCAACACCGGGGAGCTGTTTTTT. Its protein product is CASSPTGPNTGELFF. The chain couples TRBV11-3 to TRBJ2-2; TRBD1 agrees at 7 bases. The V segment lost 5 bases and the J segment 2 bases; nucleotides outside the gene matches: 5. CDR1 is SGHNT and CDR2 is YENEEA in the germline V gene. The CDR3 covers 15 residues.

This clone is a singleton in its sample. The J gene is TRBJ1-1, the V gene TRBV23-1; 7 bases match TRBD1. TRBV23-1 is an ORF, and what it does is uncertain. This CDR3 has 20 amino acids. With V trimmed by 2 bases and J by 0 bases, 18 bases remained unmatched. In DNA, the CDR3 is TGCGCCAGCAGTCAACCCGGACAGGAGCTTAATCTGAAATTGAACACTGAAGCTTTCTTT. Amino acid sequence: CASSQPGQELNLKLNTEAFF.

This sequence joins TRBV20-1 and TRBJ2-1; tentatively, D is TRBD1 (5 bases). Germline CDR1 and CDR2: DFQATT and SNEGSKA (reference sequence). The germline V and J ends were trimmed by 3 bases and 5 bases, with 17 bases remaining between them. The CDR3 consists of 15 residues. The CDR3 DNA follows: TGCAGTGCTAGTGTCGGACAAAGGCTACACAATGAGCAGTTCTTC. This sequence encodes CSASVGQRLHNEQFF.

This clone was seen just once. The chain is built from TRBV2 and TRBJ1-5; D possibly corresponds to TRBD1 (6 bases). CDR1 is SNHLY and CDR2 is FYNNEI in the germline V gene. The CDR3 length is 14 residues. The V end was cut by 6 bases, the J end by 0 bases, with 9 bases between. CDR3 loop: CASRGQFSNQPQHF. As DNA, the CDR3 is TGTGCCAGCAGAGGACAGTTTAGCAATCAGCCCCAGCATTTT.

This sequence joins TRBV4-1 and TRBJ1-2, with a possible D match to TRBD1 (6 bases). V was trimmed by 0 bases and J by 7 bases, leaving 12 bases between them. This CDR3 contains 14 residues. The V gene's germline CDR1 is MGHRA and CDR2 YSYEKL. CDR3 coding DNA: TGCGCCAGCAGCCAAGAAACAGGGAATAGTGGCTACACCTTC. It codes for CASSQETGNSGYTF.

The CDR3 DNA reads TGCGCCAGCAGCTTGGTGCAGGGGAGCACAGATACGCAGTATTTT. Its protein product is CASSLVQGSTDTQYF. This chain joins TRBV5-1 and TRBJ2-3; possibly TRBD1 for D (6 bases). The length of the CDR3 is 15 residues. Trimming stripped 0 bases from V and 0 bases from J, with 8 bases between. In germline, CDR1 is SGHRS, CDR2 YFSETQ.

This CDR3 is CASSIPPGQGLLYGNSPLHF. DNA for the CDR3: TGTGCCAGCAGTATACCCCCCGGACAGGGCCTCCTATACGGGAATTCACCCCTCCACTTT. This chain links TRBV28 with TRBJ1-6; 8 bases line up with TRBD1. The germline CDR1 and CDR2 sequences are MDHEN and SYDVKM. This CDR3 has 20 amino acids. The V gene end was trimmed by 5 bases and the J gene end by 7 bases; junction bases not matched to a gene: 22.

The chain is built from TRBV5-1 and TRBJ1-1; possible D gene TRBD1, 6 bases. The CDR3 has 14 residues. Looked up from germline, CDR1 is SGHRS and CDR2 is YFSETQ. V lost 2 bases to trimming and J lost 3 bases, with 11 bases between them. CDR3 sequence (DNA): TGCGCCAGCAGCTTAGGACAGACATACACTGAAGCTTTCTTT. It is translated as CASSLGQTYTEAFF.

The CDR3 reads CAWGPGQGNYTF. As DNA, the CDR3 is TGTGCCTGGGGCCCGGGACAGGGGAACTACACCTTC. V gene TRBV30 combines with J gene TRBJ1-2; 10 nucleotides line up with TRBD1. CDR3 length: 12 amino acids. Germline CDR1 reads GTSNPN; CDR2 reads SVGIG (reference sequence). The J segment lost 10 bases and the V segment lost 5 bases, leaving 7 bases of the junction unmatched.

CDR3 coding DNA: TGTGCCAGTAGTATAGCGGGGTCATACAATGAGCAGTTCTTC. This translates into CASSIAGSYNEQFF. The chain combines TRBV19 with TRBJ2-1, with D maybe TRBD2 (5 bases). Between the trimmed V and J ends, which lost 1 base and 4 bases, there was a span of 8 bases. The CDR3 contains 14 residues. Germline CDR1 reads LNHDA; CDR2 reads SQIVND (reference sequence).

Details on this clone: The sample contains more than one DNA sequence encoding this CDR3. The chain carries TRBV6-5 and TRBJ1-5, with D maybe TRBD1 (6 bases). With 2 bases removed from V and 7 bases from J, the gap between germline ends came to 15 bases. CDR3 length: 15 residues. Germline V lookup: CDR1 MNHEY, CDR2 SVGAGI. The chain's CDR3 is CASSYGAGGGQPQHF. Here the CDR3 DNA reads TGTGCCAGCAGTTACGGGGCGGGGGGCGGCCAGCCCCAGCATTTT.

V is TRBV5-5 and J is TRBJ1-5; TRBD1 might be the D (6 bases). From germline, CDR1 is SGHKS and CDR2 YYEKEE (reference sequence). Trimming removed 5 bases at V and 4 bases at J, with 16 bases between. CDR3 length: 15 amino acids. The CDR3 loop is CASRFDRFGNQPQHF. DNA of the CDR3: TGTGCCAGCAGGTTTGACAGGTTCGGGAATCAGCCCCAGCATTTT.

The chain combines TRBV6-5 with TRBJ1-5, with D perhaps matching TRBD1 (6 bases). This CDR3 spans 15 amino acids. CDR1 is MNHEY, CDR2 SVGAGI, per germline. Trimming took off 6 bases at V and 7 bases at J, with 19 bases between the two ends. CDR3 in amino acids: CASRMRGGSGQPQHF. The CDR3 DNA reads TGTGCCAGCAGGATGCGGGGGGGCTCAGGACAGCCCCAGCATTTT.

CDR3 bases: TGTGCCAGCAGTTTATCGGGGACAGGGTTTGGGCGTCAGCCCCAGCATTTT. Protein product: CASSLSGTGFGRQPQHF. The chain couples TRBV27 to TRBJ1-5, with 9 positions matching TRBD1. V shed 0 bases, J shed 6 bases, and the junction held 9 bases outside the gene matches. The CDR3 loop spans 17 amino acids. Germline V CDR1 and CDR2: MNHEY, SMNVEV (reference sequence).

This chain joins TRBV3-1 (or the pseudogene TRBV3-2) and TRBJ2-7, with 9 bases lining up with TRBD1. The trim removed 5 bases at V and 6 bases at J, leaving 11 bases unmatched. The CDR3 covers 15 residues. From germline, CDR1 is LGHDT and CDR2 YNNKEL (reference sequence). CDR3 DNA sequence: TGTGCCAGCAGCGACTCAGGGGACAGGGAGGTCGAGCAGTACTTC. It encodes CASSDSGDREVEQYF.

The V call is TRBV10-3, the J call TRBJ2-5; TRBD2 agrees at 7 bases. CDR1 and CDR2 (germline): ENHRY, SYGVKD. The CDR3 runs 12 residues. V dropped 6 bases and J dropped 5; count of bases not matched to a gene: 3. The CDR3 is CAIRTSEETQYF. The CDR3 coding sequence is TGTGCCATCAGAACTAGCGAGGAGACCCAGTACTTC.

The CDR3 sequence is CASSSTGDYGYTF. CDR3 nucleotides: TGTGCCAGCAGTTCCACAGGGGACTATGGCTACACCTTC. The V gene is TRBV27, the J gene TRBJ1-2; TRBD1 matches 7 bases. With V trimmed by 4 bases and J by 3 bases, 2 bases remained unmatched. The length of the CDR3 is 13 residues. Germline V CDR1 and CDR2: MNHEY, SMNVEV (reference sequence).

The CDR3: CASSQITDTQYF. DNA for the CDR3: TGTGCCAGTAGTCAAATCACAGATACGCAGTATTTT. This chain joins TRBV19 and TRBJ2-3; D remains ambiguous. V was shortened by 5 bases and J by 2 bases, with 5 bases between the two germline ends. The CDR3 spans 12 residues. Per germline, CDR1 LNHDA and CDR2 SQIVND (reference sequence).

In DNA form, the CDR3 reads TGTGCCAGCACCTACCGACAGGGGAATACCGGGGAGCTGTTTTTT. Protein: CASTYRQGNTGELFF. The rearrangement links TRBV7-2 to TRBJ2-2; 8 bases line up with TRBD1. CDR3 size: 15 residues. The ends lost 7 bases at V and 5 bases at J; junction bases unmatched: 9. Germline CDR1 SGHTA, CDR2 FQGNSA.